This T cell receptor beta chain was captured in a study of blood T cells in healthy people across ages. Study-level results: It was not possible, with unsorted PBMCs, to conclusively compare naive and antigen-experienced cells. Strong correlation was found linking TCR beta diversity to naive T cell percentage. Age advanced and TCR beta diversity per million T cells fell, roughly linearly.

This clonotype was recorded once. The antigen is not known. Sequence at one end of the junction differs from germline and may be a read error. Primers used in a second PCR of roughly 6 to 11 cycles were a sample-barcoded 5' primer and a J-beta primer mix. Sequencing of every sample gave 3 million or more CDR3-containing paired-end reads. TCRdb re-called the 5' RACE reads with MiXCR, one entry per CDR3 protein. The sample holds about 1,400,000 distinct CDR3 sequences, 42% seen once. Germline CDR1 and CDR2: SGHTA and FQGTGA. The CDR3 length is 15 residues. This TCR was sampled from a woman under 30 in good health. The material sequenced was blood. The chain recombines TRBV7-3 with TRBJ1-2; TRBD1 agrees at 7 bases. The CDR3 sequence: CTSSPGTAGFHGYTF. CDR3 DNA: TGTACCAGCAGCCCCGGGACAGCAGGGTTTCACGGCTACACCTTC.